One sample yielded the 26 T cell receptor beta chains listed below, sequenced in a study of CXCR3-negative and CXCR3-positive naive CD8 T cells. Findings of the study overall: Naive CXCR3-positive cells had TRB CDR3s more hydrophobic than those of CXCR3-negative naive cells.

TRB cDNA libraries were made by UMI-labeled 5' RACE. TCRdb re-analyzed the 5' RACE reads; it lists each CDR3 protein once, without DNA. In total, the table holds over 100,000 distinct CDR3 sequences. Their recognized antigens are unknown. Source material: naive CXCR3+ CD8+ T cells from blood. Sample subset: CD45RO-CCR7+CD27+CD95- naive CD8+ T cells expressing CXCR3 (TNR3+). The receptors stem from a human donor in good health. Some clones in this sample may be carry-over from other donors' samples.

The chain combines TRBV11-3 with TRBJ2-5; TCRdb designates TRBD2, a call that cannot be tested without DNA. Germline V gene lookup returns CDR1 SGHNT and CDR2 YENEEA. This CDR3 spans 17 amino acids. The CDR3 reads CASSLGRRRGDQETQYF.

V gene TRBV25-1 combines with J gene TRBJ1-3. The CDR3 sequence is 15 residues long. The V gene's germline CDR1 is MGHDK and CDR2 SYGVNS. CDR3 protein: CASSEVSTPGNTIYF.

This chain connects TRBV5-6 to TRBJ2-1. Germline-derived CDR1 and CDR2 are SGHDT and YYEEEE. The CDR3 is made up of 16 amino acids. The chain's CDR3 is CASSLDTFFSYNEQFF. The whole variable domain, filled in from reference TRBV5-6 and TRBJ2-1, reads DAGVTQSPTHLIKTRGQQVTLRCSPKSGHDTVSWYQQALGQGPQFIFQYYEEEERQRGNFPDRFSGHQFPNYSSELNVNALLLGDSALYLCASSLDTFFSYNEQFFGPGTRLTVL.

The chain uses TRBV7-2 and TRBJ2-5; TCRdb's assignment of TRBD2 cannot be checked, as there is no DNA. The CDR3 has 15 residues. Germline V CDR1 and CDR2: SGHTA, FQGNSA. CDR3 protein: CASSQASGHQETQYF.

CDR3 in amino acids: CASSQSTSVRDTGELFF. The gene calls are TRBV23-1 and TRBJ2-2; TCRdb proposes TRBD2, but this gene call is untestable without DNA. TRBV23-1 is labeled an ORF, and its function is uncertain. This CDR3 region has 17 residues.

V is TRBV7-8 and J is TRBJ1-2; there is no DNA to check the TCRdb D call of TRBD1. Germline loops: CDR1 SGHVS, CDR2 FQNEAQ. The CDR3 consists of 17 residues. CDR3: CASSSNWAGANVNGYTF.

The V call is TRBV6-2 or TRBV6-3, the J call TRBJ2-7; TCRdb's D call, TRBD1, is unchecked because there is no DNA. CDR3 length: 16 amino acids. CDR1 and CDR2 (germline): MNHEY, SVGEGT. CDR3 in amino acids: CASSLHPGQSFYEQYF.

This chain joins TRBV12-3 or TRBV12-4 and TRBJ1-1; TCRdb's D call of TRBD1 is untestable without DNA. The CDR3 consists of 15 residues. The CDR3 region is CASSLFGTGNTEAFF.

J is TRBJ2-7 and V is TRBV23-1; TCRdb reports TRBD1, a call that lacks DNA to check it against. TRBV23-1 is an ORF, and what it does is uncertain. There are 14 residues in the CDR3. CDR3: CASSHPYRRHEQYF.

V is TRBV28 and J is TRBJ2-1; lacking DNA, the TRBD2 call made by TCRdb goes unchecked. Germline lookup yields CDR1 MDHEN and CDR2 SYDVKM. CDR3 size: 15 residues. The CDR3 reads CASSFGASGYNEQFF.

This chain links TRBV7-9 with TRBJ1-2; TCRdb's assignment of TRBD1 cannot be checked, as there is no DNA. The CDR3 totals 17 residues. Looked up from germline, CDR1 is SEHNR and CDR2 is FQNEAQ (reference sequence). The CDR3 protein is CASRPLARGLFNYGYTF.

The CDR3 region is CASIMTGVGDEQFF. The V call is TRBV12-3 or TRBV12-4, the J call TRBJ2-1; the D call of TRBD1 rests on TCRdb alone, since no DNA is present to check it. The CDR3 has 14 residues.

The chain carries TRBV7-6 and TRBJ2-1. Germline CDR1 reads SGHVS; CDR2 reads FNYEAQ. The CDR3 spans 17 residues. The CDR3 protein is CASSLGTGARSYNEQFF.

The CDR3: CASSQDRGTRMSESYEQYF. The chain joins TRBV4-3 to TRBJ2-7; TCRdb outputs TRBD1, but without DNA this stays unchecked. Germline lookup yields CDR1 LGHNA and CDR2 YSLEER. The CDR3 runs to 19 residues.

The chain's CDR3 is CASSPGLADNEQFF. The genes are TRBV7-3 and TRBJ2-1; TCRdb designates TRBD2, a call that cannot be tested without DNA. Germline loops: CDR1 SGHTA, CDR2 FQGTGA. The CDR3 runs 14 residues.

This chain links TRBV5-6 with TRBJ2-1. Germline V gives CDR1 SGHDT, CDR2 YYEEEE. CDR3 length equals 14 residues. The chain's CDR3 is CASSLGRIYNEQFF.

V and J are TRBV29-1 and TRBJ2-7. This CDR3 is 12 amino acids long. The germline V gene encodes CDR1 SQVTM and CDR2 ANQGSEA. CDR3 residues: CSVQEPSYEQYF.

This rearrangement joins TRBV12-3 or TRBV12-4 to TRBJ2-5; checking the TCRdb D call of TRBD1 is not possible without DNA. The CDR3 extends over 15 amino acids. CDR3 in amino acids: CASRDHWDRVQTQYF.

The chain uses TRBV20-1 and TRBJ1-2. CDR3 length: 13 residues. Germline CDR1 is DFQATT and CDR2 is SNEGSKA (reference sequence). This CDR3 reads CSARGSDNYGYTF.

The chain has TRBV20-1 and TRBJ1-1; TCRdb designates TRBD1, a call that cannot be tested without DNA. Germline V gene data show CDR1 as DFQATT and CDR2 as SNEGSKA (reference sequence). This CDR3 is 13 amino acids long. Here the CDR3 reads CSAGWGLGTEAFF.

The chain uses TRBV28 and TRBJ1-2; TCRdb's D call, TRBD1, is unchecked because there is no DNA. Germline assignment: CDR1 MDHEN and CDR2 SYDVKM. This CDR3 contains 16 residues. The chain's CDR3 is CASRETGADSSYGYTF.

This chain links TRBV25-1 with TRBJ2-3; lacking DNA, the TRBD1 call made by TCRdb goes unchecked. CDR3 size: 18 residues. The germline V gene has CDR1 MGHDK and CDR2 SYGVNS. CDR3 sequence reads: CASSEPLAGTGGADTQYF. Looking up the rest from reference TRBV25-1 and TRBJ2-3 gives the full variable domain: EADIYQTPRYLVIGTGKKITLECSQTMGHDKMYWYQQDPGMELHLIHYSYGVNSTEKGDLSSESTVSRIRTEHFPLTLESARPSHTSQYLCASSEPLAGTGGADTQYFGPGTRLTVL.

V is TRBV13 and J is TRBJ1-2. Germline-derived CDR1 and CDR2 are PRHDT and FYEKMQ (reference sequence). The CDR3 spans 15 residues. CDR3 sequence: CASSLARAPLDGYTF. The entire variable domain, with the rest obtained from reference TRBV13 and TRBJ1-2, is as follows: AAGVIQSPRHLIKEKRETATLKCYPIPRHDTVYWYQQGPGQDPQFLISFYEKMQSDKGSIPDRFSAQQFSDYHSELNMSSLELGDSALYFCASSLARAPLDGYTFGSGTRLTVV.

The chain links TRBV7-8 to TRBJ2-7; TCRdb outputs TRBD2, but without DNA this stays unchecked. This CDR3 has 15 amino acids. From germline, CDR1 is SGHVS and CDR2 FQNEAQ. CDR3 loop: CASSSTSGFSYEQCF.

The chain uses TRBV29-1 and TRBJ1-2; the D call from TCRdb, TRBD1, cannot be confirmed without DNA. CDR3 length: 11 residues. CDR1 is SQVTM and CDR2 is ANQGSEA in the germline V gene. The CDR3 loop reads CSGTGSYGYTF. Variable domain in full (rest from reference TRBV29-1 and TRBJ1-2): SAVISQKPSRDICQRGTSLTIQCQVDSQVTMMFWYRQQPGQSLTLIATANQGSEATYESGFVIDKFPISRPNLTFSTLTVSNMSPEDSSIYLCSGTGSYGYTFGSGTRLTVV.

This rearrangement joins TRBV6-5 to TRBJ2-1; TCRdb's D call of TRBD1 is untestable without DNA. Germline CDR1 reads MNHEY; CDR2 reads SVGAGI. The CDR3 totals 14 residues. CDR3 amino acids: CASSYAGQGDEQFF.